These 9 T cell receptor beta chains were sequenced from one sample in a study of blood T cell repertoires in COVID-19. Method: immunoSEQ multiplex PCR; TCRdb's copy keeps in-frame clones and lacks some. The repertoire holds 150,000 or so clones, with 70% to 85% as singletons. What was sequenced was peripheral blood. Every receptor here comes from a woman aged 40 to 49 with COVID-19, enrolled during active disease.

CDR3 DNA sequence: TGCGCCAGCAGCCAAGACGGCAGGGGGCTGAACACTGAAGCTTTCTTT. It encodes CASSQDGRGLNTEAFF. The J gene is TRBJ1-1, the V gene TRBV4-1; 8 positions agree with TRBD1. The CDR3 is 16 residues long. Germline CDR1 reads MGHRA; CDR2 reads YSYEKL. With 0 bases clipped from V and 0 bases from J, the junction kept 3 bases outside the gene matches.

This clone was counted between two and nine times. V is TRBV30 and J is TRBJ1-3, with 7 bases fitting TRBD1. Losses at the gene ends were 5 bases for V and 4 bases for J; bases not matched to a gene: 8. Germline values: CDR1 GTSNPN, CDR2 SVGIG (reference sequence). CDR3 length equals 14 residues. CDR3 protein: CAWPTGTAGNTIYF. The CDR3 coding sequence is TGTGCCTGGCCTACCGGGACAGCAGGAAACACCATATATTTT. The entire variable domain, with the rest obtained from reference TRBV30 and TRBJ1-3, is as follows: SQTIHQWPATLVQPVGSPLSLECTVEGTSNPNLYWYRQAAGRGLQLLFYSVGIGQISSEVPQNLSASRPQDRQFILSSKKLLLSDSGFYLCAWPTGTAGNTIYFGEGSWLTVV.

V and J are TRBV28 and TRBJ2-4; D perhaps matches TRBD1 (6 bases). Trimming shortened V by 5 bases and J by 2 bases, and 10 bases separated the two germline ends. CDR3 length: 14 amino acids. The germline gives CDR1 MDHEN, CDR2 SYDVKM. In DNA, the CDR3 is TGTGCCAGCAGTCAACAGGGATCCAAAAACATTCAGTACTTC. Translating it yields CASSQQGSKNIQYF.

The chain links TRBV9 to TRBJ1-2; no clear D gene. The V end lost 0 bases, the J end lost 5 bases, and 11 bases lay between the germline ends. The CDR3 is 14 amino acids. Germline V gene sequence: CDR1 SGDLS, CDR2 YYNGEE. The CDR3 sequence: CASSVGGVAYGYTF. The DNA of the CDR3 is TGTGCCAGCAGCGTAGGAGGAGTAGCTTATGGCTACACCTTC.

The chain employs TRBV7-3 and TRBJ2-1; maybe TRBD1 (7 bases). This CDR3 comprises 13 residues. Germline CDR1 is SGHTA and CDR2 is FQGTGA. V lost 2 bases to trimming and J lost 8 bases, with 10 bases between them. This CDR3 reads CASSLQGGHEQFF. The CDR3 bases are TGTGCCAGCAGCTTACAGGGGGGTCATGAGCAGTTCTTC.

The J gene is TRBJ2-1, the V gene TRBV19, with TRBD2 matching 7 bases. V was pared by 3 bases and J by 4 bases, with 6 bases of the junction left unmatched. CDR1 and CDR2 from the germline V gene are LNHDA and SQIVND (reference sequence). This CDR3 region has 15 residues. CDR3 nucleotide sequence: TGTGCCAGTAGTATGGTAGCGGGCCATTACAATGAGCAGTTCTTC. It encodes CASSMVAGHYNEQFF.

The chain employs TRBV3-1 (or the pseudogene TRBV3-2) and TRBJ1-1; 9 bases map to TRBD1. The CDR3 runs 12 residues. Germline lookup yields CDR1 LGHDT and CDR2 YNNKEL (reference sequence). J lost 11 bases, V lost 5 bases, and 6 bases had no gene match. CDR3 sequence: CASSTRDREAFF. CDR3 bases: TGTGCCAGCAGCACCCGGGACAGGGAGGCTTTCTTT.

This chain uses TRBV27 with TRBJ1-5, with D unclear. Germline lookup yields CDR1 MNHEY and CDR2 SMNVEV (reference sequence). The CDR3 consists of 15 residues. V dropped 6 bases and J dropped 6 bases, with 18 bases sitting between them. This CDR3 reads CASSVRWEGAQPQHF. CDR3 coding DNA: TGTGCCAGCAGCGTAAGATGGGAGGGTGCTCAGCCCCAGCATTTT.

V and J are TRBV4-2 and TRBJ2-7; D is unclear. The germline CDR1 and CDR2 sequences are LGHNA and YNFKEQ. Between the trimmed V and J ends, which lost 4 bases and 3 bases, there was a span of 10 bases. This CDR3 contains 13 residues. In nucleotides, the CDR3 is TGTGCCAGCAGCCTCGAACCACTCTACGAGCAGTACTTC. This sequence encodes CASSLEPLYEQYF.